Presented here are 25 T cell receptor beta chains from one specimen sequenced in a study of blood T cell repertoires in COVID-19 (dated by TCRdb to the early 2020s). Libraries were constructed by the immunoSEQ multiplex PCR assay. TCRdb took this table from immuneACCESS and kept in-frame rearrangements with V and J called. Such tables lack part of the clones; where checked against another copy, unresolved V genes explain under half of the gap, and the rest is unexplained. The sample table shows approximately 99,000 clones, and around 84% are seen once. The ten top clones hold over 10% of the sample. The sequenced sample was peripheral blood. The receptors here all came from a woman aged 55 to 70 in a cohort sampled during active or convalescent COVID-19.

The chain uses TRBV10-3 and TRBJ1-1; D not certain. In germline, CDR1 is ENHRY, CDR2 SYGVKD. Trimming took 0 bases from V and 4 from J, leaving 6 bases between them. The length of the CDR3 is 13 residues. CDR3 sequence reads: CAISESAGTEAFF. Written as DNA, the CDR3 is TGTGCCATCAGTGAGTCGGCAGGCACTGAAGCTTTCTTT.

The chain combines TRBV30 with TRBJ1-6, with TRBD1 matching 7 bases. Germline values: CDR1 GTSNPN, CDR2 SVGIG (reference sequence). The CDR3 loop spans 14 amino acids. With 8 bases clipped from V and 3 bases from J, the junction kept 7 bases outside the gene matches. The CDR3 sequence is CAGDDRDYNSPLHF. CDR3 sequence (DNA): TGTGCCGGGGACGACAGGGACTATAATTCACCCCTCCACTTT.

The J gene is TRBJ1-1, the V gene TRBV11-3; D unclear. Trimming stripped 2 bases from V and 9 bases from J, with 13 bases between. Per the germline V gene, CDR1 is SGHNT and CDR2 is YENEEA. CDR3 length equals 13 residues. CDR3 coding DNA: TGTGCCAGCAGCTTATCGGCGGATGCACAAGCTTTCTTT. Encoded protein: CASSLSADAQAFF.

The chain links TRBV18 to TRBJ1-5; D perhaps matches TRBD1 (6 bases). V shed 3 bases and J shed 2 bases, with 11 bases lying between them. The CDR3 loop spans 15 amino acids. CDR1 is KGHSH, CDR2 LQKENI, per germline. CDR3 residues: CASSPSGGGNQPQHF. CDR3 coding DNA: TGTGCCAGCTCACCCTCTGGGGGCGGCAATCAGCCCCAGCATTTT.

The V and J genes are TRBV28 and TRBJ1-2; possibly TRBD1 for D (5 bases). V dropped 3 bases and J dropped 3 bases, with 17 bases sitting between them. The CDR3 contains 16 residues. The germline CDR1 and CDR2 sequences are MDHEN and SYDVKM. CDR3 protein: CASSLSNRYPYYGYTF. In DNA, the CDR3 is TGTGCCAGCAGTTTGTCCAACAGGTACCCTTACTATGGCTACACCTTC.

The sample holds one count of this clone. The V call is TRBV5-1, the J call TRBJ1-4; 10 bases align to TRBD1. With 5 bases clipped from V and 4 bases from J, the junction kept 5 bases outside the gene matches. Germline loops: CDR1 SGHRS, CDR2 YFSETQ. The CDR3 is 15 residues long. As DNA, the CDR3 is TGCGCCAGCAGTGGGACAGGGGACGGTAATGAAAAACTGTTTTTT. It codes for CASSGTGDGNEKLFF. Looking up the rest from reference TRBV5-1 and TRBJ1-4 gives the full variable domain: KAGVTQTPRYLIKTRGQQVTLSCSPISGHRSVSWYQQTPGQGLQFLFEYFSETQRNKGNFPGRFSGRQFSNSRSEMNVSTLELGDSALYLCASSGTGDGNEKLFFGSGTQLSVL.

The rearrangement links TRBV5-8 to TRBJ2-1; 10 nucleotides match TRBD2. CDR3 length: 16 amino acids. Germline loops: CDR1 SGHTS, CDR2 YDEGEE. Trimming took 1 base from V and 7 from J; bases not matched to a gene: 8. The CDR3 DNA is TGTGCCAGCAGCTTGTATAGCGGGAGGACTGGGAATGAGCAGTTCTTC. Residues: CASSLYSGRTGNEQFF. Full variable domain (remainder filled in from reference TRBV5-8 and TRBJ2-1): EAGVTQSPTHLIKTRGQQATLRCSPISGHTSVYWYQQALGLGLQFLLWYDEGEERNRGNFPPRFSGRQFPNYSSELNVNALELEDSALYLCASSLYSGRTGNEQFFGPGTRLTVL.

V usage is TRBV5-1 and J usage is TRBJ2-2; TRBD2 matches at 8 bases. This CDR3 has 15 amino acids. Germline loops: CDR1 SGHRS, CDR2 YFSETQ. The J segment lost 1 base and the V segment lost 1 base, leaving 0 bases of the junction unmatched. CDR3 bases: TGCGCCAGCAGCTTGAGCGGGAGGAACACCGGGGAGCTGTTTTTT. This codes for CASSLSGRNTGELFF.

This clone occurred a few times. The rearrangement joins TRBV9 to TRBJ1-6; the match to TRBD1 covers 8 bases. With 0 bases clipped from V and 10 bases from J, the junction kept 6 bases outside the gene matches. The CDR3 spans 15 residues. Germline V CDR1 and CDR2: SGDLS, YYNGEE. CDR3 loop: CASSVEAGGGSPLHF. The DNA of the CDR3 is TGTGCCAGCAGCGTAGAAGCAGGGGGCGGGTCACCCCTCCACTTT.

V gene TRBV11-2 combines with J gene TRBJ1-1, with D unresolved. Trimming shortened V by 5 bases and J by 1 base, and 8 bases separated the two germline ends. CDR1 is SGHAT, CDR2 FQNNGV, per germline. The CDR3 consists of 13 residues. Here the CDR3 reads CASSTPRNTEAFF. The CDR3 DNA sequence: TGTGCCAGCAGCACCCCCAGGAACACTGAAGCTTTCTTT.

V is TRBV6-5 and J is TRBJ2-7, with TRBD2 identical over 9 bases. J gave up 6 bases and V 7 bases, and 7 bases lay outside the gene matches. The CDR3 consists of 13 residues. The germline CDR1 and CDR2 sequences are MNHEY and SVGAGI. The CDR3 sequence: CASTRGAGGEQYF. The CDR3 DNA reads as TGTGCCAGCACCCGGGGAGCGGGGGGCGAGCAGTACTTC.

The J gene is TRBJ2-1, the V gene TRBV30; D perhaps matches TRBD1 (6 bases). CDR1 is GTSNPN and CDR2 is SVGIG in the germline V gene (reference sequence). The CDR3 loop spans 15 amino acids. Trimming pared 4 bases from V and 7 bases from J, leaving 20 bases between. In DNA form, the CDR3 reads TGTGCCTGGAAGGGGGTCGCTAGCCAGTATAATGAGCAGTTCTTC. Protein: CAWKGVASQYNEQFF.

The chain combines TRBV7-9 with TRBJ2-2; 8 nucleotides agree with TRBD2. CDR1 and CDR2 (germline): SEHNR, FQNEAQ (reference sequence). This CDR3 contains 19 residues. J was trimmed by 0 bases and V by 1 base; bases with no gene match: 10. CDR3 DNA sequence: TGTGCCAGCAGCTTAGGTCTAGGGCGGGGGGCATCGAACACCGGGGAGCTGTTTTTT. Residues: CASSLGLGRGASNTGELFF.

This clone was detected a few times. The chain has TRBV19 and TRBJ1-1; D uncertain. The V gene's germline CDR1 is LNHDA and CDR2 SQIVND (reference sequence). V was cut by 6 bases and J by 7 bases, with 12 bases left in between. This CDR3 comprises 12 residues. Written as DNA, the CDR3 is TGTGCCAGTAGCCCCACTGGGCGTGAAGCTTTCTTT. Its translation is CASSPTGREAFF.

The chain has TRBV18 and TRBJ1-2; tentatively, D is TRBD1 (5 bases). Germline V CDR1 and CDR2: KGHSH, LQKENI. CDR3 length equals 13 residues. V was trimmed by 0 bases and J by 6 bases, leaving 8 bases between them. The CDR3 bases are TGTGCCAGCTCACCACCAGGAGGGGATGGCTACACCTTC. Protein product: CASSPPGGDGYTF.

The chain links TRBV6-5 to TRBJ2-1; possibly TRBD1 for D (6 bases). The CDR3 totals 11 residues. Germline CDR1 is MNHEY and CDR2 is SVGAGI. The ends were cut back, 6 bases at V and 10 bases at J, with 10 bases in the middle. The DNA of the CDR3 is TGTGCCAGCAGGGCCGGGACAGAGCAGTTCTTC. It is translated as CASRAGTEQFF.

The DNA for the CDR3 is TGTGCCAGCAGTTTCCTGGCAGGGGGCGCAGATACGCAGTATTTT. This codes for CASSFLAGGADTQYF. The J gene is TRBJ2-3, the V gene TRBV28; 8 bases align to TRBD1. Per the germline V gene, CDR1 is MDHEN and CDR2 is SYDVKM. CDR3 size: 15 residues. V was pared by 3 bases and J by 4 bases, with 6 bases of the junction left unmatched.

The chain carries TRBV11-1 and TRBJ1-6, with 7 bases that match TRBD1. V was pared by 5 bases and J by 14 bases, with 9 bases of the junction left unmatched. CDR1 and CDR2 (germline): SGHAT, FQDESV (reference sequence). The CDR3 loop spans 13 amino acids. CDR3 sequence: CASSTGTAGALHF. In nucleotides, the CDR3 is TGTGCCAGCAGCACAGGGACAGCGGGCGCCCTCCACTTT. Supplemented by reference TRBV11-1 and TRBJ1-6, the full variable domain reads EAEVAQSPRYKITEKSQAVAFWCDPISGHATLYWYRQILGQGPELLVQFQDESVVDDSQLPKDRFSAERLKGVDSTLKIQPAELGDSAMYLCASSTGTAGALHFGNGTRLTVT.

The chain employs TRBV24-1 and TRBJ1-2; D not certain. Per the germline V gene, CDR1 is KGHDR and CDR2 is SFDVKD. The V end lost 4 bases, the J end lost 3 bases, and 2 bases lay between the germline ends. CDR3 length equals 11 residues. CDR3 in DNA: TGTGCCACCAGTGACTACTATGGCTACACCTTC. Amino acids: CATSDYYGYTF.

This chain uses TRBV5-4 with TRBJ2-5; 9 nucleotides match TRBD2. J lost 5 bases, V lost 1 base, and 12 bases had no gene match. The CDR3 totals 17 residues. CDR1 SGHNT and CDR2 YYREEE come from the germline V gene (reference sequence). This CDR3 is CASSLRPASGNGETQYF. CDR3 DNA: TGTGCCAGCAGCTTGCGTCCGGCTAGCGGGAACGGGGAGACCCAGTACTTC.

V usage is TRBV3-1 (or the pseudogene TRBV3-2) and J usage is TRBJ1-1; weak D call: TRBD1 (5 bases). The germline V and J ends were trimmed by 4 bases and 4 bases, with 13 bases remaining between them. This CDR3 spans 14 amino acids. CDR1 LGHDT and CDR2 YNNKEL come from the germline V gene (reference sequence). The CDR3 spells CASSRAGGSTEAFF. The CDR3 nucleotides read TGTGCCAGCAGCCGAGCTGGGGGGAGCACTGAAGCTTTCTTT.

V and J are TRBV5-6 and TRBJ2-7; the D gene is possibly TRBD2 (5 bases). Deletions cut 5 bases from V and 0 bases from J, with 9 bases between. Germline V gene lookup returns CDR1 SGHDT and CDR2 YYEEEE. CDR3 length: 13 amino acids. CDR3 bases: TGTGCCAGCAGATCCGGGAACTCCTACGAGCAGTACTTC. This encodes CASRSGNSYEQYF.

V gene TRBV5-1 combines with J gene TRBJ1-1; D unresolved. This CDR3 is built from 14 residues. Germline CDR1 SGHRS, CDR2 YFSETQ. V was trimmed by 2 bases and J by 6 bases, leaving 14 bases between them. The CDR3 nucleotides are TGCGCCAGCAGCTTATCTCTACGGGAACCTGAAGCTTTCTTT. Translation gives CASSLSLREPEAFF.

This clone was seen a handful of times. The chain combines TRBV28 with TRBJ1-1; TRBD1 is a possible D gene (6 bases). Germline assignment: CDR1 MDHEN and CDR2 SYDVKM. The CDR3 spans 14 residues. Trimming took off 5 bases at V and 1 base at J, with 11 bases between the two ends. The CDR3 sequence: CASSKRTANTEAFF. In DNA form, the CDR3 reads TGTGCCAGCAGTAAAAGGACAGCGAACACTGAAGCTTTCTTT.

The chain links TRBV25-1 to TRBJ1-5; D gene ambiguous. CDR3 length: 14 amino acids. CDR1 is MGHDK, CDR2 SYGVNS, per germline. V lost 5 bases and J 4 bases, leaving 12 bases between the germline ends. The CDR3 region is CASSIPGSNQPQHF. The CDR3 coding sequence is TGTGCCAGCAGTATCCCAGGATCTAATCAGCCCCAGCATTTT.